This T cell receptor (beta chain) appears in the sequencing data of a study of T cell responses to AZD1222 COVID-19 vaccine (dated by TCRdb to the early 2020s). Regarding the study in general: AZD1222 recipients given second doses at about 4 weeks or at about 12 weeks were pooled, since spike-specific TCR depth and breadth were not found to differ between the two schedules. Trial participants were enrolled by age into subgroups of 18-55, 56-69 and 70-plus years, and 148, 28 and 57 TCR-sequenced participants, respectively, were included in these subgroups. A total of about 230 trial participants underwent TCR sequencing, of whom 200 to 220 received two doses of AZD1222 and 26 received two doses of the MenACWY control vaccine. The study at large found these results: After two AZD1222 doses, spike-specific TCR breadth and depth were significantly higher than at day 0 and than in MenACWY recipients. The 56-69-year group was small, and its depth increase did not reach significance, likely because of low power. CD4 TCRs associated with the vaccine covered the entire spike protein, and the dominant responses were in regions 160-218 and 743-854. Only six AZD1222 recipients were SARS-CoV-2 seropositive at baseline, limiting conclusions about previously exposed vaccinees. Because no day 14 peak-response samples were available, repertoires were characterized only after the peak T cell response. Participants were mostly white British, with more females than males. The authors suggested clonal diversity may have been underestimated. Reportedly, close to half of the unique spike-specific TCRs recognized epitopes lying outside the regions that are mutated in the B.1.351 and B.1.1.7 variants.

This clone was observed a few times. Which antigen it targets is not known. No base quality information exists; no much larger clone differs at one position. The CDR3 regions of human TCRbeta chains were subjected to immunosequencing. The published analysis was carried out like this. Repertoire TCRs were checked for matches against a reference library of SARS-CoV-2-specific TCRs that had been generated using the MIRA antigen-specificity platform. Breadth was defined as the fraction of unique TCRs that were SARS-CoV-2-associated, and depth was defined as the fraction of total T cells that were SARS-CoV-2-associated. Using the MIRA data, each spike-specific TCR was mapped to the spike region that the TCR reacts to and placed in a CD4 or CD8 class. Log10-transformed breadth and depth values were compared by one-way ANOVA with Sidak's multiple comparisons tests. TCRdb stores this immuneACCESS table with in-frame sequences only. Part of the clones is absent; in the studies checked, under half of the shortfall reflects unresolved V genes, and no reason is known for the rest. V, J and clone size derive from that table, while D and trimming were established from the DNA sequence. Counted in this sample were 110,000 to 150,000 clones; 70% to 90% of them appeared once. The ten largest clones represent about 8% of the sample.

V is pared back by 8 bases and J by 0 bases, with 8 bases lying between the germline termini. For CDR1 and CDR2, the germline V gene (reference sequence) lists SEHNR and FQNEAQ. The CDR3, cysteine through phenylalanine, is 12 amino acids long. Just CDR3 DNA is preserved here, 36 bases in frame from base 1. The sample's time point label, decoded: baseline before first vaccination. Vaccinee samples were obtained from the UK trials COV001 and COV002, which included a single-blind randomized controlled phase 2/3 trial of AZD1222 (ChAdOx1 nCoV-19) in healthy adults. For TCRbeta chain sequencing, PBMC samples were collected from trial participants at day 0 and at day 28 after the second dose.

Sample: peripheral blood, taken on day 0 of AZD1222 vaccination. The TCR comes from an adult in good health. The sequence is built from TRBV7-9 and TRBJ2-7; the best D guess is TRBD2, with 5 bases matching. Read as DNA, the sequence is TGTGCCAGCCGCGGAGGCTCCTACGAGCAGTACTTC. The resulting protein is CASRGGSYEQYF.